This T cell receptor (beta chain) was profiled in a study of technical replicates of blood from a handful of donors. Trimming left V 7 bases short and J 3 bases short, with 13 bases between. The germline gives CDR1 SGDLS, CDR2 YYNGEE. The CDR3 length is 14 residues. The protocol was immunoSEQ multiplex PCR, while the TCRdb copy is restricted to in-frame clones and leaves out a portion. In the table there are about 73,000 clones, approximately 93% of which are singletons. The sequence came from a human donor in good health. This chain uses TRBV9 with TRBJ2-2, with a tentative D call TRBD2 (5 bases). The specimen sequenced was T cells isolated from PBMCs. The CDR3 nucleotides are TGTGCCAGCTTGCGAGGGTTGGACACCGGGGAGCTGTTTTTT. It translates to CASLRGLDTGELFF.